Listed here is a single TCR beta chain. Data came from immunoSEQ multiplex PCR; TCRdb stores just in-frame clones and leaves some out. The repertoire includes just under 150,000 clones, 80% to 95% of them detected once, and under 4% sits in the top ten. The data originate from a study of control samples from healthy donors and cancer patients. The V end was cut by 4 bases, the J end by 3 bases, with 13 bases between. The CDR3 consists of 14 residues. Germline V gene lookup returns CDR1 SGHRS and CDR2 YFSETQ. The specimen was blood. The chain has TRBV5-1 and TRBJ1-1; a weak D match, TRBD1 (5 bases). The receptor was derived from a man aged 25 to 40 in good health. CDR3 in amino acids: CASSRDGGDTEAFF. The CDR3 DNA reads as TGCGCCAGCAGCCGGGACGGTGGGGACACTGAAGCTTTCTTT.